Each of the 8 T cell receptor beta chains below was sequenced from the same sample in a study of blood T cell repertoires in COVID-19. The assay was immunoSEQ multiplex PCR, and TCRdb's table has in-frame clones only and misses some. This sample has 280,000 or so clones, with roughly 86% found just once. The specimen sequenced was peripheral blood. These receptors came from a woman aged 25 to 39 who had recovered from COVID-19.

V is TRBV3-1 (or the pseudogene TRBV3-2) and J is TRBJ1-6; D may be TRBD1 (5 bases). This CDR3 is built from 14 residues. CDR1 and CDR2 (germline): LGHDT, YNNKEL (reference sequence). Trimming removed 4 bases at V and 4 bases at J, with 8 bases between. The CDR3 DNA sequence: TGTGCCAGCAGCCCGGGACTTTATAATTCACCCCTCCACTTT. As protein: CASSPGLYNSPLHF.

Comments on this clone: Other DNA sequences of this sample code for an identical CDR3. The chain carries TRBV6-5 and TRBJ2-3, with D maybe TRBD2 (5 bases). Germline assignment: CDR1 MNHEY and CDR2 SVGAGI. CDR3 length equals 11 residues. With 6 bases removed from V and 5 bases from J, the gap between germline ends came to 6 bases. The CDR3 DNA reads TGTGCCAGCAGCACTAGAGATACGCAGTATTTT. Its protein product is CASSTRDTQYF.

This rearrangement joins TRBV28 to TRBJ2-7, with TRBD2 matching over 8 bases. The J segment lost 0 bases and the V segment lost 3 bases, leaving 7 bases of the junction unmatched. This CDR3 is built from 16 residues. The germline gives CDR1 MDHEN, CDR2 SYDVKM. Here the CDR3 reads CASSFYLAGPSYEQYF. CDR3 in DNA: TGTGCCAGCAGTTTCTATCTAGCGGGCCCCTCCTACGAGCAGTACTTC.

The chain has TRBV5-1 and TRBJ1-1, with D possibly being TRBD1 (6 bases). Germline CDR1 reads SGHRS; CDR2 reads YFSETQ. V was pared by 0 bases and J by 3 bases, with 9 bases between. The CDR3 runs to 14 residues. The CDR3 DNA sequence: TGCGCCAGCAGCTTGGACAGGGTGGACACTGAAGCTTTCTTT. Its translation is CASSLDRVDTEAFF.

The chain has TRBV28 and TRBJ2-6, with D possibly matching TRBD1 (6 bases). The CDR3 covers 16 residues. Trimming stripped 3 bases from V and 0 bases from J, with 9 bases between. The germline V gene has CDR1 MDHEN and CDR2 SYDVKM. The CDR3 loop is CASSFGDNSGANVLTF. CDR3 sequence (DNA): TGTGCCAGCAGTTTCGGGGACAACTCTGGGGCCAACGTCCTGACTTTC.

The chain has TRBV11-2 and TRBJ1-4, with 8 bases identical to TRBD1. V dropped 5 bases and J dropped 4; count of bases not matched to a gene: 9. Germline V gives CDR1 SGHAT, CDR2 FQNNGV. This CDR3 contains 16 residues. The CDR3 loop reads CASSPGQGKGNEKLFF. In nucleotides, the CDR3 is TGTGCCAGCAGCCCTGGACAGGGCAAGGGTAATGAAAAACTGTTTTTT.

The J gene is TRBJ1-5, the V gene TRBV6-2 or TRBV6-3; 7 bases align to TRBD1. The CDR3 covers 14 residues. Germline loops: CDR1 MNHEY, CDR2 SVGEGT. V gave up 5 bases and J gave up 6 bases; unmatched junction bases: 7. The CDR3, as DNA: TGTGCCAGCAGTGATACAGGGGTGACTCAGCCCCAGCATTTT. It codes for CASSDTGVTQPQHF.

The rearrangement uses TRBV27 and TRBJ2-6; D uncertain. Per germline, CDR1 MNHEY and CDR2 SMNVEV (reference sequence). With 6 bases removed from V and 2 bases from J, the gap between germline ends came to 8 bases. This CDR3 is 14 amino acids long. CDR3 bases: TGTGCCAGCAGCCTACTCCCTGGGGCCAACGTCCTGACTTTC. Amino acids: CASSLLPGANVLTF.